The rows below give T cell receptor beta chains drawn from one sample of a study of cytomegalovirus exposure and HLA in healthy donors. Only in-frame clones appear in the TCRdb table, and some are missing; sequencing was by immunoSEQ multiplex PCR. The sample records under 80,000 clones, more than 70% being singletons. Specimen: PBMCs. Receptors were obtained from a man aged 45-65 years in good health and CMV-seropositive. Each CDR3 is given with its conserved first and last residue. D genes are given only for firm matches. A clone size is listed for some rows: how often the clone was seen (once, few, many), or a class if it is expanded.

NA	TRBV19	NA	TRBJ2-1	CASSQRHSYNEQFF
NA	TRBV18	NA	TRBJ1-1	CASSPGLNTEAFF
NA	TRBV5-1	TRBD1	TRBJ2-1	CASSPGTGGQGEQFF
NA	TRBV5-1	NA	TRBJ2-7	CASSVQDSYYEQYF
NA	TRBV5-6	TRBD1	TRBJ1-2	CASSPIGQGVGYTF
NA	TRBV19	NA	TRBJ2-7	CASRGRGYEQYF
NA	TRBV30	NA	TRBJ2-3	CAWSVAGLSTDTQYF
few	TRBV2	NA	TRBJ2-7	CASEGVQAGHPYEQYF
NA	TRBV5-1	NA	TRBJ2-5	CASSYRDGETQYF
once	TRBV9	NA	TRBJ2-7	CASSVARGGEQYF